This T cell receptor (beta chain) was identified in a study of blood T cell repertoires in COVID-19. Study summary: Italy, Spain and the United States were the sources of the convalescent and acute COVID-19 samples.

With V trimmed by 7 bases and J by 4 bases, 6 bases remained unmatched. CDR1 and CDR2 (germline): SNHLY, FYNNEI. The length of the CDR3 is 14 residues. It was during active infection that Seattle patients were enrolled and then longitudinally followed. In the original processing: Counts of nucleated cells, estimated from reference gene primer amplification, were obtained. The data were produced by immunoSEQ multiplex PCR, yet TCRdb's version contains in-frame clones alone and is incomplete. Clone size and the V and J calls come from that table; the DNA yielded D and trimming. Of 200,000 to 300,000 clones in the sample, 86% are singletons; the top ten hold 5% to 6%.

The source is a woman of 80 years or more with COVID-19, enrolled during active disease. The chain employs TRBV2 and TRBJ2-5; 10 nucleotides match TRBD1. The sample was peripheral blood. CDR3 DNA: TGTGCCAGCAACCGGGACAGGGGCCCAGAGACCCAGTACTTC. Amino acids: CASNRDRGPETQYF.